This entry concerns a single T cell receptor (beta chain). The sample originates from a study of blood T cell repertoires in COVID-19. Study overall: From the United States, Italy and Spain came samples of acute and convalescent COVID-19. The cDNA or gDNA used as material had been derived from T cells, B-cell-depleted T cells, or PBMCs.

Authors' data handling: Cell counts per sample came from amplifying reference gene primers. Profiled with immunoSEQ multiplex PCR; TCRdb holds only in-frame clones, not every one. V, J and clone size are those of that table, while D and trimming were read from the DNA. The repertoire consists of about 35,000 clones, with about nine tenths occurring once and the leading ten covering 10%. CDR1 is ENHRY and CDR2 is SYGVKD in the germline V gene. The length of the CDR3 is 14 residues. Trimming removed 6 bases at V and 0 bases at J, with 11 bases between. The V gene is TRBV10-3, the J gene TRBJ1-1, with a possible D match to TRBD1 (5 bases). Sequences were obtained from peripheral blood. This TCR was sampled from a man aged 80 or over with active COVID-19. CDR3 sequence: CAISQTAMNTEAFF. DNA for the CDR3: TGTGCCATCAGCCAGACAGCAATGAACACTGAAGCTTTCTTT.